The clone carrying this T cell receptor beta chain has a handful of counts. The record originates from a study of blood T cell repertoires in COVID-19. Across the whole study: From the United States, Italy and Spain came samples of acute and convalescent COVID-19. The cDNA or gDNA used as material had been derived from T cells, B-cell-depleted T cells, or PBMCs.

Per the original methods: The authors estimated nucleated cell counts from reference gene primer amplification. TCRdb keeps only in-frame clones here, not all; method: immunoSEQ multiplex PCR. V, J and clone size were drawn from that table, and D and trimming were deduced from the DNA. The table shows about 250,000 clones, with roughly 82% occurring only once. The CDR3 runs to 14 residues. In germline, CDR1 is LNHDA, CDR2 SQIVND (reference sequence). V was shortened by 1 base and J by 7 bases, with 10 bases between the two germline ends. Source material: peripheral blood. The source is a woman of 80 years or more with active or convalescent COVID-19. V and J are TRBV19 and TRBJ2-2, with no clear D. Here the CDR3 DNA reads TGTGCCAGTAGTATAGGGCGAGGCATCGGGGAGCTGTTTTTT. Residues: CASSIGRGIGELFF.